These 17 T cell receptor beta chains were sequenced from one sample in a study of early stage breast cancer tumors (dated by TCRdb to about 2017). Library creation used the immunoSEQ multiplex PCR assay. TCRdb's version of the immuneACCESS table is confined to in-frame rearrangements and falls short of the full clone set. An unresolved V gene accounts for under half of the shortfall where checked; the remainder is of unknown origin. This sample holds some 75,000 clones; around 80% were observed only once. Together, the top ten hold roughly 3.5% of the sample. Sequenced input: blood. The receptors come from a person in their 60s with breast cancer.

V and J are TRBV29-1 and TRBJ2-1; D is perhaps TRBD1 (6 bases). Germline CDR1 and CDR2: SQVTM and ANQGSEA. Between the trimmed V and J ends, which lost 3 bases and 6 bases, there was a span of 6 bases. This CDR3 is built from 11 residues. The CDR3 reads CSVDRGNEQFF. The CDR3 DNA is TGCAGCGTTGACAGGGGCAATGAGCAGTTCTTC.

The chain links TRBV5-6 to TRBJ2-4, with D perhaps TRBD1 or TRBD2 (5 bases each). The V gene lost 0 bases and the J gene lost 6 bases, with 10 bases spanning the gap. Per germline, CDR1 SGHDT and CDR2 YYEEEE. This CDR3 spans 14 amino acids. CDR3 amino acids: CASSLGLGGNIQYF. The CDR3 DNA reads TGTGCCAGCAGCTTGGGTCTTGGGGGAAACATTCAGTACTTC.

This rearrangement joins TRBV6-6 to TRBJ2-2; 8 nucleotides agree with TRBD2. There are 15 residues in the CDR3. Germline lookup yields CDR1 MNHNY and CDR2 SVGAGI (reference sequence). Trimming at V came to 6 bases and at J to 5 bases, leaving 8 bases not matched to a gene. The CDR3 spells CASRLSGGGTGELFF. The CDR3 nucleotides read TGTGCCAGCAGACTAAGCGGGGGAGGTACCGGGGAGCTGTTTTTT.

The V gene is TRBV2, the J gene TRBJ2-1; TRBD2 agrees at 10 bases. Germline-derived CDR1 and CDR2 are SNHLY and FYNNEI. The V segment lost 7 bases and the J segment 7 bases; nucleotides outside the gene matches: 10. This CDR3 region has 15 residues. CDR3 coding DNA: TGTGCCAGCAAGAAGCGGGGGGGCCCGGAAAATGAGCAGTTCTTC. Protein: CASKKRGGPENEQFF.

The chain has TRBV30 and TRBJ1-2; D is uncertain. The CDR3 is 13 amino acids. V dropped 5 bases and J dropped 2 bases, with 12 bases sitting between them. Germline CDR1 GTSNPN, CDR2 SVGIG (reference sequence). CDR3 sequence: CAWAALGNYGYTF. CDR3 DNA sequence: TGTGCCTGGGCCGCCTTGGGCAACTATGGCTACACCTTC. Using reference TRBV30 and TRBJ1-2 for the parts outside the CDR3, the full variable domain is SQTIHQWPATLVQPVGSPLSLECTVEGTSNPNLYWYRQAAGRGLQLLFYSVGIGQISSEVPQNLSASRPQDRQFILSSKKLLLSDSGFYLCAWAALGNYGYTFGSGTRLTVV.

The chain has TRBV7-3 and TRBJ2-5; either TRBD1 or TRBD2 may fit D (5 bases each). V gave up 5 bases and J gave up 4 bases, with 20 bases separating them. Germline CDR1 and CDR2: SGHTA and FQGTGA. The CDR3 is made up of 16 amino acids. The CDR3 here is CASSPNPGTGGETQYF. DNA of the CDR3: TGTGCCAGCAGCCCCAACCCCGGGACCGGAGGAGAGACCCAGTACTTC.

J is TRBJ1-1 and V is TRBV7-8, with D possibly TRBD1 on 5 matching bases. V was clipped by 4 bases and J by 0 bases, with 9 bases between them. There are 14 residues in the CDR3. Germline CDR1 SGHVS, CDR2 FQNEAQ. The CDR3 sequence is CASSSGLMNTEAFF. In DNA, the CDR3 is TGTGCCAGCAGCTCGGGACTGATGAACACTGAAGCTTTCTTT. The whole variable domain, remainder taken from reference TRBV7-8 and TRBJ1-1, is GAGVSQSPRYKVAKRGQDVALRCDPISGHVSLFWYQQALGQGPEFLTYFQNEAQLDKSGLPSDRFFAERPEGSVSTLKIQRTQQEDSAVYLCASSSGLMNTEAFFGQGTRLTVV.

This clone was observed a handful of times. The genes are TRBV28 and TRBJ2-7; D gene uncertain. CDR1 is MDHEN, CDR2 SYDVKM, per germline. The CDR3 totals 12 residues. V was clipped by 3 bases and J by 0 bases, with 3 bases between them. For the CDR3, the DNA is TGTGCCAGCAGTTTTCCCTCCTACGAGCAGTACTTC. Protein sequence: CASSFPSYEQYF.

The chain employs TRBV9 and TRBJ2-7; 9 nucleotides align to TRBD2. Germline V gene data show CDR1 as SGDLS and CDR2 as YYNGEE. The V segment lost 3 bases and the J segment 7 bases; nucleotides outside the gene matches: 8. The CDR3 length is 14 residues. CDR3 sequence (DNA): TGTGCCAGCAGCGGTAGCGGGAGATCAGATGAGCAGTACTTC. This sequence encodes CASSGSGRSDEQYF.

The gene calls are TRBV5-1 and TRBJ2-1; D is possibly TRBD1 (7 bases). Trimming stripped 3 bases from V and 6 bases from J, with 10 bases between. The CDR3 has 13 residues. Germline CDR1 and CDR2: SGHRS and YFSETQ. CDR3 bases: TGCGCCAGCAGCTCGCAGGGGGGCAATGAGCAGTTCTTC. Translated: CASSSQGGNEQFF.

This clone was observed a single time. The gene calls are TRBV18 and TRBJ1-1; no reliable D call. The CDR3 has 15 amino acids. Germline assignment: CDR1 KGHSH and CDR2 LQKENI. V gave up 1 base and J gave up 1 base, with 10 bases separating them. The CDR3 sequence: CASSPQNGENTEAFF. As DNA, the CDR3 is TGTGCCAGCTCACCACAGAACGGAGAGAACACTGAAGCTTTCTTT.

This clone was counted once. The chain employs TRBV11-2 and TRBJ2-1; perhaps TRBD1 as D (5 bases). With 5 bases removed from V and 5 bases from J, the gap between germline ends came to 13 bases. Germline-derived CDR1 and CDR2 are SGHAT and FQNNGV. CDR3 length equals 14 residues. The CDR3 sequence is CASSPRTPDNEQFF. As DNA, the CDR3 is TGTGCCAGCAGCCCTCGGACACCTGACAATGAGCAGTTCTTC.

The V and J genes are TRBV29-1 and TRBJ1-2, with D hard to call. V lost 4 bases to trimming and J lost 4 bases, with 7 bases between them. Germline V gene lookup returns CDR1 SQVTM and CDR2 ANQGSEA. This CDR3 has 11 residues. DNA for the CDR3: TGCAGCGTTGGTTCGGGCTATGGCTACACCTTC. Amino acids: CSVGSGYGYTF.

This chain joins TRBV5-1 and TRBJ2-7; D perhaps matches TRBD1 (6 bases). The V end was cut by 1 base, the J end by 2 bases, with 13 bases between. From germline, CDR1 is SGHRS and CDR2 YFSETQ. This CDR3 is built from 15 residues. The CDR3, as DNA: TGCGCCAGCAGCTTGTCTTCAGGGGAAACCTACGAGCAGTACTTC. It translates to CASSLSSGETYEQYF.

V is TRBV5-1 and J is TRBJ2-7; perhaps D is TRBD1 or TRBD2 (5 bases each). This CDR3 is built from 13 residues. Trimming took 6 bases from V and 7 from J, leaving 17 bases between them. Germline V gene lookup returns CDR1 SGHRS and CDR2 YFSETQ. The CDR3 reads CASTYGASGEQYF. The CDR3 region has the DNA TGCGCCAGCACCTACGGGGCGTCCGGTGAGCAGTACTTC.

This chain uses TRBV2 with TRBJ2-3; 8 bases align to TRBD2. This CDR3 is 15 amino acids long. Trimming at V came to 4 bases and at J to 8 bases, leaving 11 bases not matched to a gene. Germline CDR1 SNHLY, CDR2 FYNNEI. CDR3: CASSVTDGRGATQYF. CDR3 bases: TGTGCCAGCAGTGTGACGGATGGGCGGGGGGCTACGCAGTATTTT.

The gene calls are TRBV11-3 and TRBJ1-2; D remains ambiguous. Germline loops: CDR1 SGHNT, CDR2 YENEEA. This CDR3 contains 13 residues. The germline V and J ends were trimmed by 3 bases and 8 bases, with 13 bases remaining between them. The CDR3 loop reads CASSFRGRLGYTF. CDR3 in DNA: TGTGCCAGCAGCTTCCGAGGGCGTTTAGGCTACACCTTC.